This T cell receptor (beta chain) was sequenced for a study of radiation and T cells in renal cell carcinoma. Study-level points and caveats: Top 100 clonotypes averaged about 50% in irradiated versus about 40% in nephrectomy-only tumors. Compared with controls, irradiated tumors had more, larger dominant CDR3 motifs.

Turning to this clone: Antigen: not known.

Treatment noted: treatment-naive control, cytoreductive nephrectomy. The tumor was a clear cell renal cell carcinoma. The data were produced by immunoSEQ multiplex PCR, yet TCRdb's version contains in-frame clones alone and is incomplete. Seen here are about 10,000 clones, about three fifths observed once, and the top ten hold less than 10%. This clonotype was sampled from a man aged 35-49 years with renal cell carcinoma. The material sequenced was tumor tissue, taken from a patient whose treatment was nephrectomy without radiotherapy.

The CDR3 DNA sequence: TGTGCCAGCAGCTTCGGGACAGGGAACTATGGCTACACCTTC. It encodes CASSFGTGNYGYTF. The chain couples TRBV5-6 to TRBJ1-2; 9 nucleotides agree with TRBD1. With 2 bases clipped from V and 2 bases from J, the junction kept 1 base outside the gene matches. The V gene's germline CDR1 is SGHDT and CDR2 YYEEEE. CDR3 size: 14 residues.